This TCR beta chain was recovered during a study of sequential checkpoint blockade in melanoma. The treatment denotes: randomized to nivolumab then ipilimumab (arm A) or the reverse (arm B). Patients had received no earlier DNA-damaging chemotherapy. PBMC sorting kept live CD3+CD8+ cells without CD19 or CD56. Libraries were prepared by immunoSEQ multiplex PCR; TCRdb keeps only in-frame clonotypes and omits some of them. The repertoire includes roughly 31,000 clones, about 88% of them detected once, and 22% sits in the top ten. The CDR3 covers 13 residues. V lost 6 bases and J lost 6, with 12 bases in between. Germline loops: CDR1 MDHEN, CDR2 SYDVKM.

The receptor's source is a human donor with melanoma. The V and J genes are TRBV28 and TRBJ2-1, with no clear D. The specimen comprised CD8+ T cells sorted from blood (inferred from file names), sampled from a patient given nivolumab and ipilimumab in sequence. The CDR3 loop is CASSRIVANEQFF. The CDR3 DNA sequence: TGTGCCAGCAGCCGAATTGTGGCCAATGAGCAGTTCTTC.